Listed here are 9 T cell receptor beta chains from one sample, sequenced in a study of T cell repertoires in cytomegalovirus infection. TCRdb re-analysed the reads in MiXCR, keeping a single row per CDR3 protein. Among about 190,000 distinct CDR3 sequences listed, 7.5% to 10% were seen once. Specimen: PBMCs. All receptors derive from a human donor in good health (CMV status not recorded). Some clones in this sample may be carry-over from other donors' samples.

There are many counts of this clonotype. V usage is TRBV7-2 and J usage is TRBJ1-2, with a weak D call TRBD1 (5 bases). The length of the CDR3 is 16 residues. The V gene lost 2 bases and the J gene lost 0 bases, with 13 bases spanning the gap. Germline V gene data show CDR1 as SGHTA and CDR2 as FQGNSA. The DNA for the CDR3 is TGTGCCAGCAGCTTATGGGGGGAGGCCTCTAACTATGGCTACACCTTC. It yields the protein CASSLWGEASNYGYTF.

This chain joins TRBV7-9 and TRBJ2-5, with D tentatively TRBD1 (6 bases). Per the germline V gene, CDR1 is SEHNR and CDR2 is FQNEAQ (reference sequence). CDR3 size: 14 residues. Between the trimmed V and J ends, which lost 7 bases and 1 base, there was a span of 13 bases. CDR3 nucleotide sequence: TGTGCCAGCAATTCACAGGGCCCCCAAGAGACCCAGTACTTC. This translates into CASNSQGPQETQYF.

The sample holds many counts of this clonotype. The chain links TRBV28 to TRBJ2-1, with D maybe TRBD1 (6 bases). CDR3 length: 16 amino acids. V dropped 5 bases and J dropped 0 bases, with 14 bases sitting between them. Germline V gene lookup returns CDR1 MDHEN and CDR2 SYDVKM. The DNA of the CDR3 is TGTGCCAGCAGTGGGCGGACAGCCGTCTCCTACAATGAGCAGTTCTTC. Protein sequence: CASSGRTAVSYNEQFF. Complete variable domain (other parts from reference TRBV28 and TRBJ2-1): DVKVTQSSRYLVKRTGEKVFLECVQDMDHENMFWYRQDPGLGLRLIYFSYDVKMKEKGDIPEGYSVSREKKERFSLILESASTNQTSMYLCASSGRTAVSYNEQFFGPGTRLTVL.

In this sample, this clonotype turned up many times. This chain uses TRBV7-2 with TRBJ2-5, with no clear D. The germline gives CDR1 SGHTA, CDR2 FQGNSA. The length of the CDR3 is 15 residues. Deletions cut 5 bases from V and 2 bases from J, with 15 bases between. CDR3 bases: TGTGCCAGCAGCCCCGCGAACGGCAGGCAAGAGACCCAGTACTTC. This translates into CASSPANGRQETQYF.

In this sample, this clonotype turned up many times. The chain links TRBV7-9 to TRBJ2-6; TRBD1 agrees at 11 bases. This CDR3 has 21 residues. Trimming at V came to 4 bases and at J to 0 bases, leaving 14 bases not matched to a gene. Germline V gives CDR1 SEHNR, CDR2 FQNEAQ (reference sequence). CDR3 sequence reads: CASSSWVSSGQGASGANVLTF. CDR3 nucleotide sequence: TGTGCCAGCAGCTCCTGGGTTTCATCCGGACAGGGGGCCTCTGGGGCCAACGTCCTGACTTTC.

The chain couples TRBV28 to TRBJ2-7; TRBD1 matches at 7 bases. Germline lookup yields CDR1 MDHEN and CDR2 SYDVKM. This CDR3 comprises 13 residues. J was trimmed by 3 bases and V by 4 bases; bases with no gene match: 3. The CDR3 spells CASSSNRGYEQYF. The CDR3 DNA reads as TGTGCCAGCAGTTCCAACAGGGGCTACGAGCAGTACTTC.

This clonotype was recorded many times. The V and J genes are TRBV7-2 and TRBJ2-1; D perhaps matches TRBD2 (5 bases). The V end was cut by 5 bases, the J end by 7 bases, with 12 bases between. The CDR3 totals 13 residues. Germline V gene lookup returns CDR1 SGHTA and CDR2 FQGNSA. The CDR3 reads CASSGGRGNEQFF. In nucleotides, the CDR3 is TGTGCCAGCAGCGGCGGTCGGGGAAATGAGCAGTTCTTC. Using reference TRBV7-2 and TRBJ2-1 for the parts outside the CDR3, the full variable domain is GAGVSQSPSNKVTEKGKDVELRCDPISGHTALYWYRQSLGQGLEFLIYFQGNSAPDKSGLPSDRFSAERTGGSVSTLTIQRTQQEDSAVYLCASSGGRGNEQFFGPGTRLTVL.

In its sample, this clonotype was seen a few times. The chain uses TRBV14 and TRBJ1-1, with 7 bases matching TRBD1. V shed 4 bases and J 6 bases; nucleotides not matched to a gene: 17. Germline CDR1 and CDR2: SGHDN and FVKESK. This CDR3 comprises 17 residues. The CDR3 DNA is TGTGCCAGCAGCCGAGGGGGGGGGACAGTTTTCCTACCTGAAGCTTTCTTT. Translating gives CASSRGGGTVFLPEAFF.

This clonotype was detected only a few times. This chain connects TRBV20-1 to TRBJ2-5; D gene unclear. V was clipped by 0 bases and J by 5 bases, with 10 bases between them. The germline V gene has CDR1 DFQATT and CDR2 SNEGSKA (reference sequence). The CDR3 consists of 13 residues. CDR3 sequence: CSARDGSGETQYF. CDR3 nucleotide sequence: TGCAGTGCTAGAGACGGGTCTGGCGAGACCCAGTACTTC.